Presented here are 15 T cell receptor beta chains from one specimen sequenced in a study of breast tumors, draining lymph nodes, adjacent tissues. TCRdb redid the calling of the multiplex PCR reads with MiXCR, one entry per CDR3 protein. The table includes approximately 190,000 distinct CDR3 sequences, approximately 33% detected once. Axillary draining lymph nodes of breast cancer patients supplied the node samples. The material sequenced was axillary lymph node tissue. These receptors were collected from a female donor with breast cancer. Some clones in this sample may be carry-over from other donors' samples.

This clonotype appeared many times. The V gene is TRBV5-1, the J gene TRBJ2-1, with 10 bases aligning to TRBD2. The CDR3 is 15 amino acids. CDR1 SGHRS and CDR2 YFSETQ come from the germline V gene. Unmatched junction bases numbered 6, after V lost 0 bases and J lost 9 bases. The CDR3 here is CASSLVLAGVFEQFF. The CDR3 bases are TGCGCCAGCAGCTTGGTCCTAGCGGGGGTGTTTGAGCAGTTCTTC. Full variable domain (rest looked up from reference TRBV5-1 and TRBJ2-1): KAGVTQTPRYLIKTRGQQVTLSCSPISGHRSVSWYQQTPGQGLQFLFEYFSETQRNKGNFPGRFSGRQFSNSRSEMNVSTLELGDSALYLCASSLVLAGVFEQFFGPGTRLTVL.

This clonotype was seen ten or more times. This chain links TRBV5-1 with TRBJ2-5; the match to TRBD2 covers 8 bases. After removal of 7 bases from V and 1 base from J, the junction contained 9 bases not matched to a gene. Germline V gene sequence: CDR1 SGHRS, CDR2 YFSETQ. The length of the CDR3 is 15 residues. CDR3 sequence (DNA): TGCGCCAGCCTTTCCGGGGGGGGATCCCAAGAGACCCAGTACTTC. Amino acids: CASLSGGGSQETQYF.

This clonotype was found a few times. This could be a read error, since a much larger clone is one nucleotide away. This chain connects TRBV11-2 to TRBJ2-5, with D possibly matching TRBD2 (6 bases). The CDR3 contains 15 residues. CDR1 SGHAT and CDR2 FQNNGV come from the germline V gene. Here the CDR3 reads CASSFSIGSQETRYF. The CDR3 DNA reads TGTGCCAGCAGCTTTAGTATCGGGAGTCAAGAGACCCGGTACTTC. Full variable domain (missing parts from reference TRBV11-2 and TRBJ2-5): EAGVAQSPRYKIIEKRQSVAFWCNPISGHATLYWYQQILGQGPKLLIQFQNNGVVDDSQLPKDRFSAERLKGVDSTLKIQPAKLEDSAVYLCASSFSIGSQETRYFGPGTRLLVL.

In its sample, this clonotype was seen many times. The chain combines TRBV7-3 with TRBJ2-1; 8 nucleotides align to TRBD2. The trim removed 4 bases at V and 0 bases at J, leaving 5 bases unmatched. The germline gives CDR1 SGHTA, CDR2 FQGTGA. The CDR3 covers 16 residues. This CDR3 reads CASSSGAGASYNEQFF. CDR3 nucleotide sequence: TGTGCCAGCAGCTCCGGAGCGGGAGCCTCCTACAATGAGCAGTTCTTC. Drawing the rest from reference TRBV7-3 and TRBJ2-1, the complete variable domain is GAGVSQTPSNKVTEKGKYVELRCDPISGHTALYWYRQSLGQGPEFLIYFQGTGAADDSGLPNDRFFAVRPEGSVSTLKIQRTERGDSAVYLCASSSGAGASYNEQFFGPGTRLTVL.

The chain couples TRBV20-1 to TRBJ2-2; 7 positions agree with TRBD2. J lost 7 bases, V lost 0 bases, and 11 bases had no gene match. CDR1 and CDR2 from the germline V gene are DFQATT and SNEGSKA (reference sequence). This CDR3 has 16 residues. The chain's CDR3 is CSARDSGFQAGGELFF. The CDR3, as DNA: TGCAGTGCTAGAGATAGCGGGTTCCAGGCCGGCGGGGAGCTGTTTTTT.

In this sample, this clonotype turned up many times. The chain is built from TRBV5-1 and TRBJ2-1; no clear D. CDR3 length: 12 amino acids. V was pared by 3 bases and J by 9 bases, with 10 bases between. The V gene's germline CDR1 is SGHRS and CDR2 YFSETQ. The CDR3 region has the DNA TGCGCCAGCAGCTCAAGACTGGGTGAGCAGTTCTTC. It yields the protein CASSSRLGEQFF.

The sample holds many counts of this clonotype. The chain is built from TRBV4-1 and TRBJ1-2; weak D call: TRBD1 (6 bases). V lost 0 bases and J 8 bases, leaving 19 bases between the germline ends. This CDR3 is built from 16 residues. CDR1 is MGHRA and CDR2 is YSYEKL in the germline V gene. CDR3 sequence reads: CASSQDSGEAVWGYTF. In nucleotides, the CDR3 is TGCGCCAGCAGCCAAGACTCAGGGGAGGCGGTTTGGGGCTACACCTTC.

The V gene is TRBV2, the J gene TRBJ2-5; D is possibly TRBD2 (6 bases). The ends were cut back, 8 bases at V and 10 bases at J, with 26 bases in the middle. Germline CDR1 reads SNHLY; CDR2 reads FYNNEI. This CDR3 is 15 amino acids long. CDR3 sequence: CASGPRITLGEDQYF. In nucleotides, the CDR3 is TGTGCCAGCGGGCCCCGCATAACGTTAGGGGAGGACCAGTACTTC. Variable domain in full (rest from reference TRBV2 and TRBJ2-5): EPEVTQTPSHQVTQMGQEVILRCVPISNHLYFYWYRQILGQKVEFLVSFYNNEISEKSEIFDDQFSVERPDGSNFTLKIRSTKLEDSAMYFCASGPRITLGEDQYFGPGTRLLVL.

A few counts support this clonotype. This may be a read error, as it is one base from a much larger clone. The gene calls are TRBV20-1 and TRBJ2-5, with 8 bases lining up with TRBD1. CDR3 length: 14 amino acids. The V gene's germline CDR1 is DFQATT and CDR2 SNEGSKA (reference sequence). V shed 3 bases and J 7 bases; nucleotides not matched to a gene: 10. This chain's CDR3 is CSASPTDRAATQYF. DNA for the CDR3: TGCAGTGCTAGTCCAACGGACAGGGCGGCGACCCAGTACTTC.

Many counts were recorded for this clonotype. The chain has TRBV30 and TRBJ2-1, with D tentatively TRBD2 (5 bases). The CDR3 runs 13 residues. CDR1 is GTSNPN, CDR2 SVGIG, per germline (reference sequence). V lost 5 bases, J lost 7 bases, and 15 bases lay in between. DNA for the CDR3: TGTGCCTGGGCGGGCCGCCTTTCAAATGAGCAGTTCTTC. It is translated as CAWAGRLSNEQFF.

This clonotype was recorded many times. The chain links TRBV7-8 to TRBJ2-7, with 9 bases lining up with TRBD2. The CDR3 covers 15 residues. Per germline, CDR1 SGHVS and CDR2 FQNEAQ. V dropped 5 bases and J dropped 7; count of bases not matched to a gene: 12. In nucleotides, the CDR3 is TGTGCCAGCAGCGCCTACCCGGGACTAGCTCATGAGCAGTACTTC. Translation: CASSAYPGLAHEQYF.

Many counts were recorded for this clonotype. The J gene is TRBJ1-3, the V gene TRBV29-1; 7 bases match TRBD1. Looked up from germline, CDR1 is SQVTM and CDR2 is ANQGSEA. The CDR3 spans 14 residues. J lost 2 bases, V lost 5 bases, and 6 bases had no gene match. The CDR3 spells CSVTDRDAGNTIYF. CDR3 nucleotide sequence: TGCAGCGTTACCGACAGGGATGCTGGAAACACCATATATTTT.

The table lists this clonotype with a few counts. The chain combines TRBV13 with TRBJ1-1; D is undetermined. CDR1 and CDR2 from the germline V gene are PRHDT and FYEKMQ (reference sequence). Trimming left V 3 bases short and J 5 bases short, with 10 bases between. The length of the CDR3 is 13 residues. In nucleotides, the CDR3 is TGTGCCAGCAGCTTTACCGGGGTGACTGAAGCTTTCTTT. This translates into CASSFTGVTEAFF.

This clonotype was seen at least ten times. The V call is TRBV14, the J call TRBJ2-2; 12 bases line up with TRBD1. The CDR3 length is 20 residues. The ends lost 1 base at V and 5 bases at J; junction bases unmatched: 14. CDR1 is SGHDN, CDR2 FVKESK, per germline. The CDR3 DNA sequence: TGTGCCAGCAGCCAAGGTTGGAAACCGGGACAGGGGGCGCGGACCGGGGAGCTGTTTTTT. This gives the protein CASSQGWKPGQGARTGELFF.

This chain links TRBV6-2 or TRBV6-3 with TRBJ1-1; D ambiguous. From germline, CDR1 is MNHEY and CDR2 SVGEGT. This CDR3 has 11 residues. V was shortened by 10 bases and J by 4 bases, with 10 bases between the two germline ends. Here the CDR3 DNA reads TGTGCCATTGCAGACGCCACTGAAGCTTTCTTT. Protein product: CAIADATEAFF.